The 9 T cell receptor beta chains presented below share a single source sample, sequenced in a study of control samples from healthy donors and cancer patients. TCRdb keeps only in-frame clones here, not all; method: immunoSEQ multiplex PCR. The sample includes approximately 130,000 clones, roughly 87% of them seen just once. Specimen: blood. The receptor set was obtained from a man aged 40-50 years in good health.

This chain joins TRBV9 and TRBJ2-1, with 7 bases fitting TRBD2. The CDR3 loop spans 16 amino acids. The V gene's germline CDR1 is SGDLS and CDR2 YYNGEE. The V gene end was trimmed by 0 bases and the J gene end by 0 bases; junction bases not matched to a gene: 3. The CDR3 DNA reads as TGTGCCAGCAGCGTAGAGGGCGGGGGCTCCTACAATGAGCAGTTCTTC. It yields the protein CASSVEGGGSYNEQFF.

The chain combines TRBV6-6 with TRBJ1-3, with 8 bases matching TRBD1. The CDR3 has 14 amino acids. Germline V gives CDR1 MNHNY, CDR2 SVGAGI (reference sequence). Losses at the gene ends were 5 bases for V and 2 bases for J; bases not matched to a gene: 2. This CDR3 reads CASSNRGAGNTIYF. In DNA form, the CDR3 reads TGTGCCAGCAGTAACAGGGGGGCTGGAAACACCATATATTTT.

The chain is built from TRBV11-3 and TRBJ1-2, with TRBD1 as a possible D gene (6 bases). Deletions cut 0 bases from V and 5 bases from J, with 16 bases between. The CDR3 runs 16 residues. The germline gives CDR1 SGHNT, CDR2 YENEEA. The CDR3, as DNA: TGTGCCAGCAGCTTAGATGGCAGGGGCCCAATTTATGGCTACACCTTC. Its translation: CASSLDGRGPIYGYTF.

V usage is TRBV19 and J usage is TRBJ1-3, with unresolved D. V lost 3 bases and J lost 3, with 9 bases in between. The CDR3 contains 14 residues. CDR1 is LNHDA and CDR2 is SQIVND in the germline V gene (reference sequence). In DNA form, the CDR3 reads TGTGCCAGTAGTATGGAGGGATATGGAAACACCATATATTTT. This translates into CASSMEGYGNTIYF.

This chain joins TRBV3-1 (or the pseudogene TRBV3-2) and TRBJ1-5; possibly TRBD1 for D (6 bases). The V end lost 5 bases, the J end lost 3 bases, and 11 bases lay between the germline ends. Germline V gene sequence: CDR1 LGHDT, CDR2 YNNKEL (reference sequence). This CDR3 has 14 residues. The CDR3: CASSSQGVNQPQHF. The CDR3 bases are TGTGCCAGCAGCTCACAGGGAGTCAATCAGCCCCAGCATTTT.

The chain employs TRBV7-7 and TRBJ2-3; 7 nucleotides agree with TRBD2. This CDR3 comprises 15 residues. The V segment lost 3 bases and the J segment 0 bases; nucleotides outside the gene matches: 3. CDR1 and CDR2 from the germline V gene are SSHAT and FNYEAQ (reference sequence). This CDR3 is CASSLGLTSTDTQYF. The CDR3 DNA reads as TGTGCCAGCAGCTTGGGACTAACAAGCACAGATACGCAGTATTTT.

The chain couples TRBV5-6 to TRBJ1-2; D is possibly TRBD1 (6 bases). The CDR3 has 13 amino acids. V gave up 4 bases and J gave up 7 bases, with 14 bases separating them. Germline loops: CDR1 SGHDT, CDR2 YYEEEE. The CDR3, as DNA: TGTGCCAGCAGCGCGTGGGGGGCGATTGGCTACACCTTC. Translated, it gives CASSAWGAIGYTF.

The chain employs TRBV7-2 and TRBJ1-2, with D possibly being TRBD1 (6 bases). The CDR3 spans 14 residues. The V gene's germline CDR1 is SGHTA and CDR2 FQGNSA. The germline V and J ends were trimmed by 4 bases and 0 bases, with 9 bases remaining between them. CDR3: CASSSNRANYGYTF. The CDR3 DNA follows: TGTGCCAGCAGCTCTAACAGGGCTAACTATGGCTACACCTTC.

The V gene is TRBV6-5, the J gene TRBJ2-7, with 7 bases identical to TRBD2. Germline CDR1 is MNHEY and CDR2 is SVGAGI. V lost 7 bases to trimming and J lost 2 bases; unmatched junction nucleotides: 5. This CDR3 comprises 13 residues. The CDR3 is CASISGRAYEQYF. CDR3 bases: TGTGCCAGCATTAGCGGGCGTGCCTACGAGCAGTACTTC.